This record concerns one TCR beta chain sequence. The repertoire was sequenced with immunoSEQ multiplex PCR; TCRdb's copy has only in-frame clones and lacks some. In the table there are 200,000 to 250,000 clones, approximately 80% of which are singletons. This entry is derived from a study of cytomegalovirus exposure and HLA in healthy donors. Germline V gene sequence: CDR1 KGHSH, CDR2 LQKENI. Deletions cut 2 bases from V and 4 bases from J, with 8 bases between. This CDR3 has 13 residues. Material for sequencing was PBMCs. This sequence joins TRBV18 and TRBJ1-1; D call uncertain. The sequence derives from a woman aged 25-40 years in good health and CMV-seropositive. The CDR3 is CASSPYESTEAFF. CDR3 in DNA: TGTGCCAGCTCACCATACGAGAGCACTGAAGCTTTCTTT.